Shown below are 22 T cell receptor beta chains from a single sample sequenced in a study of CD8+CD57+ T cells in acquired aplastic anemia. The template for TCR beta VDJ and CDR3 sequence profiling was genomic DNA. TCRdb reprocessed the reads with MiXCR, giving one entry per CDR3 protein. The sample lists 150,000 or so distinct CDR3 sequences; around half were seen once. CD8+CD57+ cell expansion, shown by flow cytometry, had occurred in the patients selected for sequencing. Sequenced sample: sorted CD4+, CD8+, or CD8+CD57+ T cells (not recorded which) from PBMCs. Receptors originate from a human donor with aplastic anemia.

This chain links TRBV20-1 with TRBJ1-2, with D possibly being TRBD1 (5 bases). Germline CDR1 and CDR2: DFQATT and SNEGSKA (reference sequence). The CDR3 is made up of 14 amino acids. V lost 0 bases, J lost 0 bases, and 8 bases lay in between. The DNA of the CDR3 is TGCAGTGCTAGAGAGGGGACTTCTAACTATGGCTACACCTTC. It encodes CSAREGTSNYGYTF.

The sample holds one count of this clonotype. CDR3 protein: CASSLAAGGEAFF. In DNA form, the CDR3 reads TGTGCCAGCAGCTTAGCGGCTGGGGGTGAAGCTTTCTTT. This chain joins TRBV7-2 and TRBJ1-1, with D possibly being TRBD1 (5 bases). Trimming shortened V by 0 bases and J by 7 bases, and 9 bases separated the two germline ends. The CDR3 is 13 amino acids. From germline, CDR1 is SGHTA and CDR2 FQGNSA.

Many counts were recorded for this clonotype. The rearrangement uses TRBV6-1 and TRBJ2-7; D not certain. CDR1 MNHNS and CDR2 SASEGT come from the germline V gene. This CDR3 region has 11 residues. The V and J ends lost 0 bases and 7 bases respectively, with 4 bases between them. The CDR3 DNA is TGTGCCAGCAGTGAAGCGAGGGAGCAGTACTTC. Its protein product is CASSEAREQYF.

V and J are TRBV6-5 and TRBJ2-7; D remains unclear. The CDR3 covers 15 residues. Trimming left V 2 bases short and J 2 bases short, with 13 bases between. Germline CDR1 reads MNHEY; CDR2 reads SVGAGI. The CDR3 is CASSYHRGTAYEQYF. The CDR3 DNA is TGTGCCAGCAGTTACCACCGTGGCACGGCCTACGAGCAGTACTTC.

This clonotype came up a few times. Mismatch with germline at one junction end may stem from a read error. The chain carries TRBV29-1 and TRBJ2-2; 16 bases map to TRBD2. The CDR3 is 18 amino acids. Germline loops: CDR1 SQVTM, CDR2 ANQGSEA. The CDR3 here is CSVEVGTSGREHTGELFF. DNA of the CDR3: TGCAGCGTCGAAGTTGGGACTAGCGGGAGGGAGCACACCGGGGAGCTGTTTTTT.

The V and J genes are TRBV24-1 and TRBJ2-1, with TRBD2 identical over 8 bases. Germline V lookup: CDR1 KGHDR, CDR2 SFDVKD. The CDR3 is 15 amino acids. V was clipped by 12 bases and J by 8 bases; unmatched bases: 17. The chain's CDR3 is CASPGGPWWEYEQFF. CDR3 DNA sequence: TGTGCCTCTCCGGGGGGGCCTTGGTGGGAATATGAGCAGTTCTTC.

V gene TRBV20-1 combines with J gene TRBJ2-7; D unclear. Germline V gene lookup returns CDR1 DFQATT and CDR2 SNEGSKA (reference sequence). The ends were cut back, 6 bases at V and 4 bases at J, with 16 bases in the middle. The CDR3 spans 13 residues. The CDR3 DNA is TGCAGTGCCCTCACACCCATACAGTACGAGCAGTACTTC. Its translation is CSALTPIQYEQYF.

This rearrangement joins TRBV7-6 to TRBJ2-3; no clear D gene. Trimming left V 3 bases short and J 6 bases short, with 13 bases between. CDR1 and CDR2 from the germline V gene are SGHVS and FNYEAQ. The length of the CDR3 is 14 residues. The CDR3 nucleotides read TGTGCCAGCAGCTTCCTCCCGCGAGCGGATACGCAGTATTTT. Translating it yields CASSFLPRADTQYF.

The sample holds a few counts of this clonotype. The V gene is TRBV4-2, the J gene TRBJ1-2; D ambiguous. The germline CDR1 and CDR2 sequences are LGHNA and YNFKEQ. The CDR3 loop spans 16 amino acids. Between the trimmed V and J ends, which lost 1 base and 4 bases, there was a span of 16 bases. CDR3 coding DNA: TGTGCCAGCAGCCAAGTCCGGGCAGCTTCCTCCTATGGCTACACCTTC. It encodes CASSQVRAASSYGYTF.

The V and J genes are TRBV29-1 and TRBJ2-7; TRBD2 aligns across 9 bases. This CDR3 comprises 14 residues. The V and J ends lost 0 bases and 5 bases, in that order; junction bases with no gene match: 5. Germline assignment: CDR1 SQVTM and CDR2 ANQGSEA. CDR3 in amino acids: CSVEDPSGVNEQYF. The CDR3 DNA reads TGCAGCGTTGAAGACCCTAGCGGGGTCAACGAGCAGTACTTC.

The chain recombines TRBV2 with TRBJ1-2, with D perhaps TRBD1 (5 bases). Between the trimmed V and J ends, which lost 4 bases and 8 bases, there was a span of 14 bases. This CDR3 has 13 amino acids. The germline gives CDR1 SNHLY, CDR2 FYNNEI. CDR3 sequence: CASSVIQVEGYTF. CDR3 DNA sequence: TGTGCCAGCAGTGTAATACAGGTGGAGGGCTACACCTTC.

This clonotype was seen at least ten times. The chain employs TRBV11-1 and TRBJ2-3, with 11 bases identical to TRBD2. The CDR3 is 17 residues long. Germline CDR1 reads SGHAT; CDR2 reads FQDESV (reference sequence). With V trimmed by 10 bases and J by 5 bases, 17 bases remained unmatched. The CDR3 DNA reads TGTGCCACCCAGACTAGCGGGATATCTCTATGGGGAGATACGCAGTATTTT. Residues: CATQTSGISLWGDTQYF.

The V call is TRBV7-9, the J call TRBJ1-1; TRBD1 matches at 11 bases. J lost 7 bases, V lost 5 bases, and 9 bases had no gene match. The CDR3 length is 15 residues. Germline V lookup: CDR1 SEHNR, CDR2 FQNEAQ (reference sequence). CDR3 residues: CASSERTGGVGEAFF. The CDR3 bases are TGTGCCAGCAGCGAAAGGACAGGGGGCGTAGGTGAAGCTTTCTTT.

The CDR3 loop reads CASSEWSGSSYNEQFF. DNA for the CDR3: TGCGCCAGCAGTGAGTGGAGCGGAAGCTCCTACAATGAGCAGTTCTTC. This chain uses TRBV10-2 with TRBJ2-1, with D perhaps TRBD2 (5 bases). CDR3 length: 16 amino acids. Germline CDR1 and CDR2: WSHSY and SAAADI. Trimming removed 1 base at V and 0 bases at J, with 10 bases between.

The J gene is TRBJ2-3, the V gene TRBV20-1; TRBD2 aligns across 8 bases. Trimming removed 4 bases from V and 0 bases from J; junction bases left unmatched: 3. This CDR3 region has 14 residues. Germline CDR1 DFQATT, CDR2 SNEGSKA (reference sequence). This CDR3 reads CSAMAGGSTDTQYF. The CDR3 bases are TGCAGTGCTATGGCGGGGGGAAGCACAGATACGCAGTATTTT.

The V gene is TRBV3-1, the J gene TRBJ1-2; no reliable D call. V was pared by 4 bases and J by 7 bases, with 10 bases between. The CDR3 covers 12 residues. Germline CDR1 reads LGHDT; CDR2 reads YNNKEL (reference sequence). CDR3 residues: CASSRLRGGYTF. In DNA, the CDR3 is TGTGCCAGCAGCCGCCTCCGGGGTGGCTACACCTTC.

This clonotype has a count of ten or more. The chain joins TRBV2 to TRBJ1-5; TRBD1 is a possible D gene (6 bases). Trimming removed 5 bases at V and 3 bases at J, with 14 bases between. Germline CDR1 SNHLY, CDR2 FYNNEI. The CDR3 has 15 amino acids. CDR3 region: CASSFGSGDNQPQHF. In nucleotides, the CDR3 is TGTGCCAGCAGTTTCGGGTCAGGGGACAATCAGCCCCAGCATTTT.

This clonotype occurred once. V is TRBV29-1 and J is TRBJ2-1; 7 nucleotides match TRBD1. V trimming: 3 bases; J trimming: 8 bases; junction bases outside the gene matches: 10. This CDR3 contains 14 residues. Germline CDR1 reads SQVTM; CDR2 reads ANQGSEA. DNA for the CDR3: TGCAGCGTTGATGTGACAGGGTCCCGCTATGAGCAGTTCTTC. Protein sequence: CSVDVTGSRYEQFF.

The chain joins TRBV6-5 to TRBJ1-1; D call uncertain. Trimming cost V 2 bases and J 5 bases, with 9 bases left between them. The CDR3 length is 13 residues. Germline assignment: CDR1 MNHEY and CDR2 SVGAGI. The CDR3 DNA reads TGTGCCAGCAGTTACGCCCTGTGGACTGAAGCTTTCTTT. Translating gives CASSYALWTEAFF.

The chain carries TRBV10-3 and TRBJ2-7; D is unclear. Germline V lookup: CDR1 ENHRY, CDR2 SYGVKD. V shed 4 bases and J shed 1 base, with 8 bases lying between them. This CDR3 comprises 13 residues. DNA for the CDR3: TGTGCCATCAGTGGGACGGAGTCCTACGAGCAGTACTTC. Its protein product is CAISGTESYEQYF.

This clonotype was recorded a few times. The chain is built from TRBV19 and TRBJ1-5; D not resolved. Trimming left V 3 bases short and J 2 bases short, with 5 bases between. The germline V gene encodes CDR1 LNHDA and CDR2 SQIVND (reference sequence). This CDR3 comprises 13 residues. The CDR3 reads CASSMVGNQPQHF. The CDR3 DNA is TGTGCCAGTAGTATGGTAGGCAATCAGCCCCAGCATTTT.

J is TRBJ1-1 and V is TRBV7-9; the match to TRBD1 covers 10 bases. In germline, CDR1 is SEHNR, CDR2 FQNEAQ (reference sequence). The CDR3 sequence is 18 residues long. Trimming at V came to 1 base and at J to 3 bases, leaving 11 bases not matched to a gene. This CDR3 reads CASSLEGQGREGDTEAFF. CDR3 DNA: TGTGCCAGCAGCTTAGAGGGACAGGGGCGCGAGGGGGACACTGAAGCTTTCTTT.